The subject of this entry is one T cell receptor beta chain. The antigen it recognizes is unknown. One base away there is no much larger clone; base qualities are not given. Libraries were made using the immunoSEQ multiplex PCR assay. TCRdb carries this immuneACCESS record with in-frame sequences only. Its versions omit some clonotypes, under half of them owing to an unresolved V gene in the studies checked, with the rest unexplained. The table for this sample lists about 380,000 clones; more than 85% of them were counted only once. The biggest ten clones account for 0.02% of the sample. The germline V gene yields KGHSH for CDR1 and LQKENI for CDR2. V and J lose 1 base and 5 bases, and a span of 14 bases separates them. The CDR3 goes from the cysteine to the phenylalanine over 15 residues. Here the CDR3 DNA is all that survives: 45 bases in frame from base 1. This sample stems from a study of shared T cell receptors in the human thymus (dated by TCRdb to about 2021). About the investigation overall: The study examined how self-reactive, shared T-cell receptor alpha chains are generated in the human thymus.

The rearranged chain carries TRBV18 and TRBJ2-5; TRBD1 might be the D gene, on 6 matching bases. Sequencing input: thymocytes. The clonotype originates from a human donor. The DNA sequence follows: TGTGCCAGCTCACCACGGGCAGGGGTAGGGGAGACCCAGTACTTC. This translates into CASSPRAGVGETQYF.